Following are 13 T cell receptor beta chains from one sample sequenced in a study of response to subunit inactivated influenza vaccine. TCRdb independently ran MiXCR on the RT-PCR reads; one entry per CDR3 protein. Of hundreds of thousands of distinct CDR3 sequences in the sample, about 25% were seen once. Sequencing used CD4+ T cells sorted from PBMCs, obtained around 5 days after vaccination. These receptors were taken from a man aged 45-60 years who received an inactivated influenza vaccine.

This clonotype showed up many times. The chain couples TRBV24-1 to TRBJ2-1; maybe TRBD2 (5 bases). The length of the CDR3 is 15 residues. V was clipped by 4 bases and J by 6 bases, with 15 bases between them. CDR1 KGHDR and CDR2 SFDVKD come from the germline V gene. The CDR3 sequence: CATSDGILAANEQFF. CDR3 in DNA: TGTGCCACCAGTGACGGCATCCTAGCTGCCAATGAGCAGTTCTTC.

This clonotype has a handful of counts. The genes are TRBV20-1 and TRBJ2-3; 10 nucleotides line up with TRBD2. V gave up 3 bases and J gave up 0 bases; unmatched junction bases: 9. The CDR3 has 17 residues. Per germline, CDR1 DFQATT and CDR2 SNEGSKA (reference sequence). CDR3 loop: CSARSLAGLASTDTQYF. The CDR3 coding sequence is TGCAGTGCTAGGTCCTTGGCGGGACTAGCGAGCACAGATACGCAGTATTTT.

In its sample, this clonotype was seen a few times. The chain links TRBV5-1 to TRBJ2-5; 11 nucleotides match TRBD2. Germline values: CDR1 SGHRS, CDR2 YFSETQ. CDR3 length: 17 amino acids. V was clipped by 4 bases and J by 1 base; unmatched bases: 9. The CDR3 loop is CASSPGLADPTQETQYF. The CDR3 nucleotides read TGCGCCAGCAGCCCGGGACTAGCGGATCCAACCCAAGAGACCCAGTACTTC.

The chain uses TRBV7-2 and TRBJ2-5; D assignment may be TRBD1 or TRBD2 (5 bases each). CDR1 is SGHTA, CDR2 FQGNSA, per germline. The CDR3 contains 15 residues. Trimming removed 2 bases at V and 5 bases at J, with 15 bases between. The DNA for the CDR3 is TGTGCCAGCAGCTTATTCGGGAATAGGGGTGAGACCCAGTACTTC. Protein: CASSLFGNRGETQYF.

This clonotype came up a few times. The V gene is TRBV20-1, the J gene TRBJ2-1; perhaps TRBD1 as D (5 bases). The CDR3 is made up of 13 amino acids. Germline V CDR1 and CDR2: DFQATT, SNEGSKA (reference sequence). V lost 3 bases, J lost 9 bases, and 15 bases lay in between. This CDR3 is CSARRQGPPEQFF. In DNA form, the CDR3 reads TGCAGTGCTAGGCGTCAGGGCCCCCCTGAGCAGTTCTTC.

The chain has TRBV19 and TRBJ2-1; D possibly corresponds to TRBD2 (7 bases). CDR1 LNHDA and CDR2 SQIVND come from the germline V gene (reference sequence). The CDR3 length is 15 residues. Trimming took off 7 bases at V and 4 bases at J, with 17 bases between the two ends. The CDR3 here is CASKAGGGVYNEQFF. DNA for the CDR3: TGTGCCAGTAAGGCCGGCGGGGGCGTGTACAATGAGCAGTTCTTC.

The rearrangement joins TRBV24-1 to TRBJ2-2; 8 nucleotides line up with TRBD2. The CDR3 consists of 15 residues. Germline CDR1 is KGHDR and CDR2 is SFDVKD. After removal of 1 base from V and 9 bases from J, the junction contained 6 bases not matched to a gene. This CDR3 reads CATSDFSSGRWELFF. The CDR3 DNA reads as TGTGCCACCAGTGATTTTTCTAGCGGGCGTTGGGAGCTGTTTTTT.

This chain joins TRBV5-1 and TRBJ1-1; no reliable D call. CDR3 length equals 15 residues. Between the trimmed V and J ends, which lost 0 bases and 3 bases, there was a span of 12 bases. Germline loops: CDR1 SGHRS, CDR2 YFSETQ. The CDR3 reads CASSLAGEPYTEAFF. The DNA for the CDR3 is TGCGCCAGCAGCTTGGCCGGAGAGCCCTACACTGAAGCTTTCTTT.

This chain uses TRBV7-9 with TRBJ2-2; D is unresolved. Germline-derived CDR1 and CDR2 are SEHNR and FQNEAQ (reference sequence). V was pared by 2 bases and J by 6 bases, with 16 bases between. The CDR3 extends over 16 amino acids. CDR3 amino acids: CASSLRWAEFPGELFF. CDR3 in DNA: TGTGCCAGCAGCTTACGGTGGGCCGAGTTCCCCGGGGAGCTGTTTTTT.

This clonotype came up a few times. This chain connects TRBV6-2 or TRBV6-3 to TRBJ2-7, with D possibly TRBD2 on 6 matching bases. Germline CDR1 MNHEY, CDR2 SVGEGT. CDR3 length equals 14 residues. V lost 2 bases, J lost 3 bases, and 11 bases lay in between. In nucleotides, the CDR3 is TGTGCCAGCAGTTACGGGGGGATCATCTACGAGCAGTACTTC. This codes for CASSYGGIIYEQYF.

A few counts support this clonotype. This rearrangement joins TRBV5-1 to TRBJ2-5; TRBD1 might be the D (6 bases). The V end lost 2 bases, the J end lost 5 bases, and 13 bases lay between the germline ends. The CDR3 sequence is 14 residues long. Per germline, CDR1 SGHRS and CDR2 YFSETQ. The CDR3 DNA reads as TGCGCCAGCAGCTTCAGGGGTTTGTGGGAGACCCAGTACTTC. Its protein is CASSFRGLWETQYF.

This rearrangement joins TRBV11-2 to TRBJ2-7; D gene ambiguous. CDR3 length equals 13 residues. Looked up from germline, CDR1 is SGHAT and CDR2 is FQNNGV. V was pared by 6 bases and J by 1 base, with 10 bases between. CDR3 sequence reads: CASRKLISYEQYF. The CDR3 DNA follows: TGTGCCAGCAGGAAACTGATTTCCTACGAGCAGTACTTC.

This CDR3 is CASSPTLRGENTDTQYF. In nucleotides, the CDR3 is TGTGCCAGCAGCCCCACCCTTCGGGGCGAAAACACAGATACGCAGTATTTT. This sequence joins TRBV5-6 and TRBJ2-3, with D perhaps being TRBD1 or TRBD2 (5 bases each). The germline V gene has CDR1 SGHDT and CDR2 YYEEEE. V was clipped by 4 bases and J by 2 bases, with 20 bases between them. The CDR3 is 17 amino acids. Complete variable domain (other parts from reference TRBV5-6 and TRBJ2-3): DAGVTQSPTHLIKTRGQQVTLRCSPKSGHDTVSWYQQALGQGPQFIFQYYEEEERQRGNFPDRFSGHQFPNYSSELNVNALLLGDSALYLCASSPTLRGENTDTQYFGPGTRLTVL.